A selection of T cell receptor beta chains follows, all from one sample in a study of CD8+ T cells in alopecia areata. Here immunoSEQ multiplex PCR was the method, and the copy in TCRdb shows in-frame clones only, minus some. The table lists more than 11,000 clones, about 50% of them singletons, with roughly a tenth in the top ten. This sample comprised skin, obtained at week 0. The receptor set was obtained from a human donor with alopecia areata. CDR3s include the opening cysteine and the closing phenylalanine or tryptophan. A D gene is named only where the DNA matches it firmly. Clone size appears in some rows only: once, few, many, or a class for an expanded clone.

v_call	j_call	clone_size	d_call	cdr3_aa	cdr3_nt
TRBV7-9	TRBJ2-1	.	.	CASSLIFGQGGNEQFF	TGTGCCAGCAGCTTAATTTTCGGACAGGGAGGGAATGAGCAGTTCTTC
TRBV11-1	TRBJ1-1	few	.	CASSTAESGGTEAFF	TGTGCCAGCAGCACCGCTGAGTCCGGAGGCACTGAAGCTTTCTTT
TRBV18	TRBJ1-5	.	.	CASSPTYRDAAWPQHF	TGTGCCAGCTCCCCCACCTACCGAGACGCAGCGTGGCCCCAGCATTTT
TRBV27	TRBJ2-5	.	TRBD2	CASSLFPPRQRGQETQYF	TGTGCCAGCAGTTTATTCCCACCACGACAGCGGGGGCAAGAGACCCAGTACTTC
TRBV2	TRBJ2-3	medium-sized	TRBD1	CASGDRASTDTQYF	TGTGCCAGCGGGGACAGGGCCAGCACAGATACGCAGTATTTT
TRBV5-1	TRBJ2-5	.	.	CASSFVGQETQYF	TGCGCCAGCAGCTTTGTCGGGCAAGAGACCCAGTACTTC
TRBV6-1	TRBJ1-5	.	.	CASSELRQNQPQHF	TGTGCCAGCAGTGAGCTAAGACAGAATCAGCCCCAGCATTTT
TRBV6-5	TRBJ2-7	few	.	CASHYEQYF	TGTGCCAGCCACTACGAGCAGTACTTC
TRBV2	TRBJ2-6	.	.	CASSGQLSGANVLTF	TGTGCCAGCAGTGGACAGCTCTCTGGGGCCAACGTCCTGACTTTC
TRBV5-4	TRBJ2-7	.	TRBD2	CASSLGLAGAFAYEQYF	TGTGCCAGCAGCCTCGGACTAGCGGGGGCCTTCGCCTACGAGCAGTACTTC
TRBV7-3	TRBJ2-6	.	TRBD1	CASSPDRGSPGANVLTF	TGTGCCAGCAGCCCGGACAGGGGAAGTCCTGGGGCCAACGTCCTGACTTTC
TRBV18	TRBJ1-4	.	.	CASSPMQVNEKLFF	TGTGCCAGCTCACCGATGCAGGTTAATGAAAAACTGTTTTTT
TRBV5-1	TRBJ2-7	.	.	CASSFVLRPLPYEQYF	TGCGCCAGCAGCTTCGTCCTCAGACCGTTGCCCTACGAGCAGTACTTC
TRBV29-1	TRBJ2-3	medium-sized	TRBD1	CSVGTGVSDTQYF	TGCAGCGTTGGGACAGGGGTATCAGATACGCAGTATTTT
TRBV5-5	TRBJ1-2	once	.	CASSLLWDGSLLGYTF	TGTGCCAGCAGCTTGCTCTGGGATGGCAGCCTTTTAGGCTACACCTTC
TRBV2	TRBJ1-5	.	.	CASATGRVGNQPQHF	TGTGCCAGCGCCACAGGGAGGGTGGGGAATCAGCCCCAGCATTTT
TRBV5-4	TRBJ2-3	.	.	CASSLGPGVGDTQYF	TGTGCCAGCAGCTTGGGGCCCGGGGTAGGAGATACGCAGTATTTT
TRBV19	TRBJ2-3	.	.	CASRKAEIDTQYF	TGTGCCAGTAGGAAAGCGGAGATAGATACGCAGTATTTT
TRBV5-1	TRBJ1-1	.	.	CASSLVWPNTEAFF	TGCGCCAGCAGCTTGGTATGGCCGAACACTGAAGCTTTCTTT
TRBV5-1	TRBJ1-1	.	.	CASSYLVDTEAFF	TGCGCCAGCAGCTACCTTGTTGACACTGAAGCTTTCTTT
TRBV2	TRBJ1-6	.	.	CASKLEYNSPLHF	TGTGCCAGCAAGCTGGAGTATAATTCACCCCTCCACTTT
TRBV2	TRBJ2-7	.	.	CASRPGGSSYEQYF	TGTGCCAGCAGACCGGGGGGCTCTTCCTACGAGCAGTACTTC
TRBV6-5	TRBJ2-7	.	TRBD1	CASSYLPGQGMVEQYF	TGTGCCAGCAGTTACCTCCCGGGACAGGGGATGGTCGAGCAGTACTTC
TRBV29-1	TRBJ2-5	few	TRBD1	CSVLGGAVGETQYF	TGCAGCGTCCTAGGGGGCGCGGTTGGAGAGACCCAGTACTTC
TRBV7-2	TRBJ1-4	few	.	CASSLVGGRGTLNEKLFF	TGTGCCAGCAGCTTAGTTGGCGGCAGGGGAACCCTAAATGAAAAACTGTTTTTT
TRBV2	TRBJ2-3	few	.	CASCPGPGRDTQYF	TGTGCCAGCTGCCCGGGCCCGGGGAGGGATACGCAGTATTTT
TRBV11-1	TRBJ1-6	.	TRBD1	CASSLYRGQHSPLHF	TGTGCCAGCAGCTTATACAGGGGCCAACATTCACCCCTCCACTTT
TRBV7-2	TRBJ2-7	.	.	CASSLAGGEQYF	TGTGCCAGCAGCTTAGCTGGGGGCGAGCAGTACTTC
TRBV30	TRBJ1-3	.	.	CAWSVGGSSSGNTIYF	TGTGCCTGGAGTGTGGGCGGATCGAGCTCTGGAAACACCATATATTTT
TRBV10-3	TRBJ2-1	.	.	CAISDSTARTYNEQFF	TGTGCCATCAGTGACTCTACTGCGAGGACCTACAATGAGCAGTTCTTC
TRBV5-6	TRBJ1-2	few	.	CASSFMSQGYGYTF	TGTGCCAGCAGCTTTATGTCACAAGGCTATGGCTACACCTTC
TRBV10-3	TRBJ1-2	.	TRBD1	CAFMTGDYGYTF	TGTGCCTTCATGACAGGGGACTATGGCTACACCTTC
TRBV19	TRBJ1-2	.	.	CASSVARGYGYTF	TGTGCCAGTAGTGTTGCCCGGGGGTATGGCTACACCTTC
TRBV19	TRBJ1-1	few	.	CASSIPAGMNTEAFF	TGTGCCAGTAGTATTCCGGCGGGAATGAACACTGAAGCTTTCTTT
TRBV28	TRBJ1-1	.	.	CASSETVEAFF	TGTGCCAGCAGCGAGACAGTTGAAGCTTTCTTT
TRBV4-1	TRBJ2-1	.	.	CASSQDWGRQEAQFF	TGCGCCAGCAGCCAAGATTGGGGGAGACAGGAAGCGCAGTTCTTC
TRBV5-6	TRBJ2-4	.	.	CASSLAGPQRIQYF	TGTGCCAGCAGCTTAGCCGGGCCGCAGCGCATTCAGTACTTC
TRBV9	TRBJ1-4	.	.	CASSVESFGEKLFF	TGTGCCAGCAGCGTAGAGTCCTTCGGTGAAAAACTGTTTTTT
TRBV5-1	TRBJ2-1	few	.	CASSLFLGFGHNEQFF	TGCGCCAGCAGTTTGTTTCTCGGATTCGGGCACAATGAGCAGTTCTTC
TRBV7-2	TRBJ2-2	.	.	CASSAQDYTGELFF	TGTGCCAGCAGCGCCCAGGACTACACCGGGGAGCTGTTTTTT
TRBV29-1	TRBJ2-1	once	.	CSVEDLPGRRDEQFF	TGCAGCGTTGAAGATCTACCGGGTCGGAGGGATGAGCAGTTCTTC
TRBV6-5	TRBJ1-6	.	.	CASSYMSGDARSPLHF	TGTGCCAGCAGTTACATGTCGGGGGACGCAAGATCACCCCTCCACTTT
TRBV4-2	TRBJ1-6	.	TRBD1	CASSHYIRTGDYNSPLHF	TGTGCCAGCAGCCACTACATTCGGACAGGAGACTATAATTCACCCCTCCACTTT
TRBV7-9	TRBJ1-1	.	.	CASSSRGNTEAFF	TGTGCCAGCAGCTCACGGGGGAACACTGAAGCTTTCTTT
TRBV6-6	TRBJ1-6	.	TRBD1	CASSYSTGQNSPLHF	TGTGCCAGCAGTTACTCGACGGGACAGAATTCACCCCTCCACTTT
TRBV7-9	TRBJ1-4	few	.	CASSSRQDNEKLFF	TGTGCCAGCAGCTCCCGACAGGATAATGAAAAACTGTTTTTT
TRBV4-1	TRBJ1-5	few	TRBD1	CASSQEAAQGTAYSNQPQHF	TGCGCCAGCAGCCAAGAAGCTGCACAGGGGACAGCTTATAGCAATCAGCCCCAGCATTTT
TRBV6-6	TRBJ2-2	.	.	CAISDDTGELFF	TGTGCCATCAGTGATGACACCGGGGAGCTGTTTTTT
TRBV7-3	TRBJ2-5	.	TRBD1	CASSSSGTGEETQYF	TGTGCCAGCAGCTCTTCCGGGACAGGGGAAGAGACCCAGTACTTC